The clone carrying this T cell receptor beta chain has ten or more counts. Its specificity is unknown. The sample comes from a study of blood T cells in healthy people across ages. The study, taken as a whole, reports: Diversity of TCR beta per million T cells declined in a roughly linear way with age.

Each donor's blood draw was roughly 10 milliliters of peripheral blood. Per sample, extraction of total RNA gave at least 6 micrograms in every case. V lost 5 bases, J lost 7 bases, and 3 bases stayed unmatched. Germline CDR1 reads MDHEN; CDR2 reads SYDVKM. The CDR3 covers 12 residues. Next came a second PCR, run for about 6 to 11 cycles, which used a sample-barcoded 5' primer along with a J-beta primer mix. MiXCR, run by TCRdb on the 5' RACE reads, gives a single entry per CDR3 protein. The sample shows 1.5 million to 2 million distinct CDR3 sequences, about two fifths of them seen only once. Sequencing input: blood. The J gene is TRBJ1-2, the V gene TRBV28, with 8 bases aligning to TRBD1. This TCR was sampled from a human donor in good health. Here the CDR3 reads CASSSRGLGYTF. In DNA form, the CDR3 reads TGTGCCAGCAGTAGCAGGGGGCTTGGCTACACCTTC.